These T cell receptor beta chains were read from a single sample in a study of blood T cell repertoires in COVID-19. Using immunoSEQ multiplex PCR, the repertoire was profiled, and TCRdb retains in-frame clones only, with some absent. The table has 280,000 or so clones, around 92% seen once; the top ten hold 2.5% to 3.5%. The source material was PBMCs or T cells enriched from blood (not recorded which). These receptors were obtained from a woman aged 45-59 years who had been exposed to COVID-19. The conserved cysteine and the conserved F or W are not part of the CDR3 here. Not every row has a clone size; where given, it reads once, few, many or a size class.

>TRBJ2-1|TRBV2|-
ASSLQRGTVEQF
>TRBJ2-1|TRBV2|-
ATILAGGFGNEQF
>TRBJ2-5|TRBV4-1|-
ASSQGDRKETQY
>TRBJ2-2|TRBV19|-
ASSKGLAANTGELF
>TRBJ2-7|TRBV27|-
ASSFSLGYEQY
>TRBJ2-3|TRBV5-1|-
ASSSRTGTSGEEADTQY
>TRBJ1-1|TRBV5-4|-
ASSPAVDRHTEAF
>TRBJ1-3|TRBV6-1|-
ASSEVGAFSGNTIY
>TRBJ1-1|TRBV7-9|-
ASSLERETEAF
>TRBJ1-5|TRBV6-1|-
ASSEGGHNQPQH
>TRBJ2-7|TRBV5-1|-
ASSTGTGWSEQY
>TRBJ2-1|TRBV7-9|-
ASSLIGQTYNEQF
>TRBJ2-6|TRBV2|-
ASRGTGTWTGANVLT
>TRBJ2-1|TRBV5-1|-
ASRQAGDSYNEQF
>TRBJ1-2|TRBV6-5|once
ASSMGGSGYGYT